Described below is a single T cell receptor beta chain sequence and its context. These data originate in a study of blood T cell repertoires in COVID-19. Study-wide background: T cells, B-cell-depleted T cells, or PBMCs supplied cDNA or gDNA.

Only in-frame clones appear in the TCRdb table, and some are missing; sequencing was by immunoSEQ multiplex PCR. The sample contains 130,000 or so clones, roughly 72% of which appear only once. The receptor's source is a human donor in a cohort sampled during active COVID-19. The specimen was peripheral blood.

DNA of the CDR3: TGTGCCAGCAGTTACGCGGCGGGGGCCGGCACAGATACGCAGTATTTT. This encodes CASSYAAGAGTDTQYF. V is TRBV6-5 and J is TRBJ2-3; D possibly corresponds to TRBD2 (7 bases). This CDR3 is built from 16 residues. In germline, CDR1 is MNHEY, CDR2 SVGAGI. V dropped 2 bases and J dropped 1 base, with 13 bases sitting between them.